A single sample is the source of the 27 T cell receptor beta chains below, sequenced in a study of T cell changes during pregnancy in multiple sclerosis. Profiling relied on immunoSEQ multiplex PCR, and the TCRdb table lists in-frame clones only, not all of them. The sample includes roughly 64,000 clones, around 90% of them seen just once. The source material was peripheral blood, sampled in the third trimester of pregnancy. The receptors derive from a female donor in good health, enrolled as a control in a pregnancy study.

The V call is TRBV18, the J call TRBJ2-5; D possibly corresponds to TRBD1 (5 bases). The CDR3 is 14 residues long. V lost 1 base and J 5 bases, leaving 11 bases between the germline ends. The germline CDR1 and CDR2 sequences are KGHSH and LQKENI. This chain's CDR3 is CASSPLSGAETQYF. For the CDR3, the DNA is TGTGCCAGCTCACCACTAAGTGGGGCGGAGACCCAGTACTTC.

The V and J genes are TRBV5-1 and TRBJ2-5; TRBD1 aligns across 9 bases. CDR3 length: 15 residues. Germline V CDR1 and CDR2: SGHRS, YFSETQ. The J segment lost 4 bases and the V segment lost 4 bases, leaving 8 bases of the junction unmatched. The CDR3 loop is CASSPGQGRPETQYF. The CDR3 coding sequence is TGCGCCAGCAGCCCTGGACAGGGGAGGCCAGAGACCCAGTACTTC.

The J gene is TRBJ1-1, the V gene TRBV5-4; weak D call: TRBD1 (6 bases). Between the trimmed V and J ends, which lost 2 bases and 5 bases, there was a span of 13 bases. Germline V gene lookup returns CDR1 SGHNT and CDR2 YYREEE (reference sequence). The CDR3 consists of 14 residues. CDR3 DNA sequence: TGTGCCAGCAGCTTTGACAGGAGATGGACTGAAGCTTTCTTT. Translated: CASSFDRRWTEAFF.

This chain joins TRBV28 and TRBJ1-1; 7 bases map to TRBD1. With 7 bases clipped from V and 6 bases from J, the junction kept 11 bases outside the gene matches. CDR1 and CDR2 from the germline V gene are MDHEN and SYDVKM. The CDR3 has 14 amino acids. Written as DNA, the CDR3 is TGTGCCAGCACCCCGACAGGGATGGGGCCTGAAGCTTTCTTT. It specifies CASTPTGMGPEAFF.

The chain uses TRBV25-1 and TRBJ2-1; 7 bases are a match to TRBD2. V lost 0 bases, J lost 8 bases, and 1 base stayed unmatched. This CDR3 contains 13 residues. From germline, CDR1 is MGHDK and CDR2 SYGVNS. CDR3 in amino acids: CASSEYGGDEQFF. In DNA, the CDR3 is TGTGCCAGCAGTGAATATGGGGGGGATGAGCAGTTCTTC.

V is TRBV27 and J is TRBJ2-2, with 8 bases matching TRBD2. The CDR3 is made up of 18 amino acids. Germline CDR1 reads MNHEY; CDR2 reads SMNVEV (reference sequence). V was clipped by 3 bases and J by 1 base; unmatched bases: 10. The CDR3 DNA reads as TGTGCCAGCAGTTTGGGGGTTTTAGCGGGAAAGAACACCGGGGAGCTGTTTTTT. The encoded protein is CASSLGVLAGKNTGELFF.

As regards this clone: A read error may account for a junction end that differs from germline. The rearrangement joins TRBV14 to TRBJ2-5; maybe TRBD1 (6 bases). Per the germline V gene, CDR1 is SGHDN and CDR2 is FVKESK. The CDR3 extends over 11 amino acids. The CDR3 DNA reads TGTGCCAGCAGCCAATACCGGGACACCCACTTC. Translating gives CASSQYRDTHF.

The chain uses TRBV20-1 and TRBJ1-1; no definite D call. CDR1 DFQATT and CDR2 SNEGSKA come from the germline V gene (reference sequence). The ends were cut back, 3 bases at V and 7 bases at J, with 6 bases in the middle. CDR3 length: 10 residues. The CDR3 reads CSASYGEAFF. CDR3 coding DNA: TGCAGTGCTAGTTACGGTGAAGCTTTCTTT.

The DNA of the CDR3 is TGTGCCAGCAGTGAGGGGGGGCTAGCGGGAGTGGCCATCTACGAGCAGTACTTC. This encodes CASSEGGLAGVAIYEQYF. This chain uses TRBV6-1 with TRBJ2-7; 10 bases align to TRBD2. CDR3 length equals 18 residues. Unmatched junction bases numbered 14, after V lost 3 bases and J lost 3 bases. CDR1 is MNHNS and CDR2 is SASEGT in the germline V gene.

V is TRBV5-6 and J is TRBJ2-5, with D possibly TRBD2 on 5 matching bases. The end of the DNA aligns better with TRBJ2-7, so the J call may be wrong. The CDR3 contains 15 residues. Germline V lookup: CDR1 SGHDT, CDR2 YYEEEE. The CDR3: CASSPPGIDSYEQYF. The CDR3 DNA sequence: TGTGCCAGCAGCCCGCCCGGGATTGATTCCTACGAGCAGTACTTC.

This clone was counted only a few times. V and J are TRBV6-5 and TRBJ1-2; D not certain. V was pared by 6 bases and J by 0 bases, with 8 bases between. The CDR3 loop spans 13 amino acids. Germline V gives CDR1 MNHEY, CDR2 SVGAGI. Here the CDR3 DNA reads TGTGCCAGCAGACCAACAGCTAACTATGGCTACACCTTC. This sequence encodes CASRPTANYGYTF.

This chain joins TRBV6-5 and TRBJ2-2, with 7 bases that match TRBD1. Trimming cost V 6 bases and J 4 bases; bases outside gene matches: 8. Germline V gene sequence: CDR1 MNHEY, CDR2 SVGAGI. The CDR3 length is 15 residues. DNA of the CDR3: TGTGCCAGCAGGCCTAGGGGGCTGTTCACCGGGGAGCTGTTTTTT. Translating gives CASRPRGLFTGELFF.

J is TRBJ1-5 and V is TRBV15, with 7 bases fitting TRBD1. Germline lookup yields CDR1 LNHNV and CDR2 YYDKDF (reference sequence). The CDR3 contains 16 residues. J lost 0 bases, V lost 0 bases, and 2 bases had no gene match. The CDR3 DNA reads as TGTGCCACCAGCAGAGACGGGACAGTTAGCAATCAGCCCCAGCATTTT. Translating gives CATSRDGTVSNQPQHF.

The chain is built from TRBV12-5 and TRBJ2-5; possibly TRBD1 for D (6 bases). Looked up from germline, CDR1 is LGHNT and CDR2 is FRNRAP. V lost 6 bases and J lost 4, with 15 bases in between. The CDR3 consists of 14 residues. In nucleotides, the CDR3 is TGTGCTAGTGGGACCGATGGGGGCGCAGAGACCCAGTACTTC. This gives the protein CASGTDGGAETQYF.

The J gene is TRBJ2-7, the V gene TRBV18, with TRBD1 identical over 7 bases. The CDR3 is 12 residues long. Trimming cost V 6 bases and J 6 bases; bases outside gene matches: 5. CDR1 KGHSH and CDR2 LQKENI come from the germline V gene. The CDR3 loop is CASSQTGSEQYF. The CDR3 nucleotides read TGTGCCAGCTCGCAGACAGGGAGCGAGCAGTACTTC. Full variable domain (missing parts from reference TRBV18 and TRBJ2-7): NAGVMQNPRHLVRRRGQEARLRCSPMKGHSHVYWYRQLPEEGLKFMVYLQKENIIDESGMPKERFSAEFPKEGPSILRIQQVVRGDSAAYFCASSQTGSEQYFGPGTRLTVT.

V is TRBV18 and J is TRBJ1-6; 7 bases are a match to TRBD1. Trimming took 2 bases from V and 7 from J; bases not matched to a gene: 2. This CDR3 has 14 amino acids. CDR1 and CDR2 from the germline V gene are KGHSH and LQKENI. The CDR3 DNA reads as TGTGCCAGCTCACCATACAGGGGAAATTCACCCCTCCACTTT. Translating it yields CASSPYRGNSPLHF.

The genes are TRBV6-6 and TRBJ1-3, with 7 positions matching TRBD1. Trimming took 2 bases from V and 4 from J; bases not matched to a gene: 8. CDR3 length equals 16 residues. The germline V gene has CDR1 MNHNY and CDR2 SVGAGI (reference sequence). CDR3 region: CASSYQTGPGGNTIYF. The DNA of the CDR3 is TGTGCCAGCAGTTACCAGACAGGGCCCGGCGGAAACACCATATATTTT.

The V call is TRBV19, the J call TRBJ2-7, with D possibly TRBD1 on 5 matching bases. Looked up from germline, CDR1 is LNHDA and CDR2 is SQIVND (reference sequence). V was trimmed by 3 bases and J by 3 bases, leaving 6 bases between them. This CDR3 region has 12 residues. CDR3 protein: CASSIDSYEQYF. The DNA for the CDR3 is TGTGCCAGTAGTATTGACAGCTACGAGCAGTACTTC.

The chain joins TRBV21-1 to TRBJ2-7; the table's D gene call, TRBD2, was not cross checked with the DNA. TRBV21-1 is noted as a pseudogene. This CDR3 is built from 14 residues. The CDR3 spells CASSTAGEGNEQYF. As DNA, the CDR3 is TGTGCCAGCAGCACAGCGGGAGAAGGTAACGAGCAGTACTTC.

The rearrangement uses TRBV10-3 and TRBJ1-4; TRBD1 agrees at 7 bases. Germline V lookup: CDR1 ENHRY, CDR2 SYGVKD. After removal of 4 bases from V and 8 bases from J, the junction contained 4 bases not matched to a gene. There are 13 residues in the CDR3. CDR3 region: CAISATGVEKLFF. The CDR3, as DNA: TGTGCCATCAGTGCTACAGGGGTCGAAAAACTGTTTTTT.

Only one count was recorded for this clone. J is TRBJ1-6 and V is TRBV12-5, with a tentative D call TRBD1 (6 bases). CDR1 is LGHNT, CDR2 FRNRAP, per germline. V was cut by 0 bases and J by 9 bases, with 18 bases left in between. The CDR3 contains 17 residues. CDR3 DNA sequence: TGTGCTAGTGGTTTGGTACCCAGGGGCAGTACTCGTTCACCCCTCCACTTT. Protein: CASGLVPRGSTRSPLHF.

As DNA, the CDR3 is TGTGCTAGTGGTTCCGCATCGACAGGGTGGGGCACAGATACGCAGTATTTT. This gives the protein CASGSASTGWGTDTQYF. The V gene is TRBV12-5, the J gene TRBJ2-3; 7 positions agree with TRBD1. There are 17 residues in the CDR3. Unmatched junction bases numbered 11, after V lost 4 bases and J lost 1 base. Germline CDR1 reads LGHNT; CDR2 reads FRNRAP.

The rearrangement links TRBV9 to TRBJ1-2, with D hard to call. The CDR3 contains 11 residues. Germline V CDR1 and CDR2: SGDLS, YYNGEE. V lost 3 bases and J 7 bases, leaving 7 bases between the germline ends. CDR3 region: CASSDYGGYTF. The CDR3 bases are TGTGCCAGCAGCGACTATGGTGGCTACACCTTC.

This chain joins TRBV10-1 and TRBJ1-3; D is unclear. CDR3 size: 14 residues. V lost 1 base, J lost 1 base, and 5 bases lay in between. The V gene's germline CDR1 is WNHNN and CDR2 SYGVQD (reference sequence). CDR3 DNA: TGCGCCAGCAGTGAGTGGGAGTCTGGAAACACCATATATTTT. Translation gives CASSEWESGNTIYF.

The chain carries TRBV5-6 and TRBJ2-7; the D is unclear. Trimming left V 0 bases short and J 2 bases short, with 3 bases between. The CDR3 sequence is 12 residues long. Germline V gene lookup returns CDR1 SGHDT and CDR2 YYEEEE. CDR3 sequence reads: CASSLEPYEQYF. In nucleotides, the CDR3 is TGTGCCAGCAGCTTGGAGCCCTACGAGCAGTACTTC.

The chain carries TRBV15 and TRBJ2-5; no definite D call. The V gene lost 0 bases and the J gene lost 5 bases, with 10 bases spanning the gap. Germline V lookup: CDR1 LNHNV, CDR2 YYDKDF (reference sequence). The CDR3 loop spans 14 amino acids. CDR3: CATSRDPSAETQYF. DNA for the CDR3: TGTGCCACCAGCAGAGATCCGTCAGCGGAGACCCAGTACTTC.

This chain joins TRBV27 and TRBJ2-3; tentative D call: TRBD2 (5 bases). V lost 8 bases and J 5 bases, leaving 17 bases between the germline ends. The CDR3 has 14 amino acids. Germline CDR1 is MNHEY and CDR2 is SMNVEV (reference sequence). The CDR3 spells CASSLVAAGDTQYF. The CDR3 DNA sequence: TGTGCCAGCTCCCTGGTCGCGGCGGGAGATACGCAGTATTTT.